This T cell receptor beta chain stems from a study of T cells in Graves' hyperthyroidism and ophthalmopathy. J was trimmed by 4 bases and V by 6 bases; bases with no gene match: 11. The CDR3 has 16 amino acids. The germline CDR1 and CDR2 sequences are KGHSH and LQKENI. This clonotype was recorded a few times. Authors of the study amplified TCR beta CDR3 regions from RNA transcripts. The HTBI set primed first-round TCR CDR3 RT-PCR. TCRdb recomputed calls from the multiplex PCR reads with MiXCR, one row per CDR3 protein. The table records 250,000 or so distinct CDR3 sequences, about 14% of them present only once.

V is TRBV18 and J is TRBJ2-3; 9 nucleotides line up with TRBD2. The sequenced sample was blood. The clonotype was recovered from a woman in her thirties or forties with Graves' hyperthyroidism that later progressed to Graves' ophthalmopathy. DNA for the CDR3: TGTGCCAGCTCTGCGGGAGGGCCAGGTACTGCAGATACGCAGTATTTT. Amino acids: CASSAGGPGTADTQYF.